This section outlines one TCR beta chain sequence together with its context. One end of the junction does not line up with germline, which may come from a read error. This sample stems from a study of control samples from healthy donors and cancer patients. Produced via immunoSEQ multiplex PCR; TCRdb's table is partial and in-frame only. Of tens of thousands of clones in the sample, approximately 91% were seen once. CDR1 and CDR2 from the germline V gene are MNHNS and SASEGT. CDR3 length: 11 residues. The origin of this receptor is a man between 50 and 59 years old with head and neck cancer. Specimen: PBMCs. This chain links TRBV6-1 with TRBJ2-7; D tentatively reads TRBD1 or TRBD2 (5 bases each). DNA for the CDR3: TGTGCCAGCAGTGAAGCGGGACGAGCGACTTTC. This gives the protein CASSEAGRATF.